The clone carrying this T cell receptor beta chain was counted only a few times. The protocol was immunoSEQ multiplex PCR, while the TCRdb copy is restricted to in-frame clones and leaves out a portion. The sample records about 84,000 clones, 70% to 90% being singletons. This entry is derived from a study of T cell responses to AZD1222 COVID-19 vaccine. Germline-derived CDR1 and CDR2 are LGHNA and YSLEER. V was shortened by 0 bases and J by 5 bases, with 14 bases between the two germline ends. This CDR3 has 16 residues. The rearrangement joins TRBV4-3 to TRBJ1-5, with D unclear. This TCR came from an adult who received the AZD1222 COVID-19 vaccine. This specimen consisted of peripheral blood, obtained 28 days after the second AZD1222 dose. This CDR3 is CASSQELRPADQPQHF. In nucleotides, the CDR3 is TGCGCCAGCAGCCAAGAATTGCGACCAGCCGATCAGCCCCAGCATTTT.